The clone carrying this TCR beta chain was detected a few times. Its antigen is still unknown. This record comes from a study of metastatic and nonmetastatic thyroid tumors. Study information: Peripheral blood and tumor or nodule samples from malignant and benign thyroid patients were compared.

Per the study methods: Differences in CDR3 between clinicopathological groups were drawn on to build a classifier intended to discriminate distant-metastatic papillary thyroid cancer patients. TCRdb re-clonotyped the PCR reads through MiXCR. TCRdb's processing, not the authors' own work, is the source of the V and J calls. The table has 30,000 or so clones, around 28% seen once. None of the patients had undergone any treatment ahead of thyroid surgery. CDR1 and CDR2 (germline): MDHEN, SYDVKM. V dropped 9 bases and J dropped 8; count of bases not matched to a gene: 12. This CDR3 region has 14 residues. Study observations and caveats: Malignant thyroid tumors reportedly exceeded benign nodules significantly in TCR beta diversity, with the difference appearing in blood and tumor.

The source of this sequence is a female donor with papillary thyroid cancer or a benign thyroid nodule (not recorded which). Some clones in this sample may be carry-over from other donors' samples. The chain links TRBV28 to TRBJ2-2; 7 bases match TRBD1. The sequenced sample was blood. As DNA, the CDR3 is TGTGCCAGAAGAAACAGGGGCGCGAGTGGGGAGCTGTTTTTT. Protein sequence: CARRNRGASGELFF. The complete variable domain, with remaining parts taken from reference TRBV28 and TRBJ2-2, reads DVKVTQSSRYLVKRTGEKVFLECVQDMDHENMFWYRQDPGLGLRLIYFSYDVKMKEKGDIPEGYSVSREKKERFSLILESASTNQTSMYLCARRNRGASGELFFGEGSRLTVL.